The sequence of this TCR beta chain was determined in a study of Graves' ophthalmopathy and Graves' hyperthyroidism. A remark on this clonotype: A read error may explain this, as a much larger clone is one base away.

RNA transcripts were the source from which TCR beta CDR3 regions were amplified. Second-round multiplex PCR followed a first-round RT-PCR using HTBI primers. Via MiXCR, TCRdb re-called the multiplex PCR reads, giving one row per CDR3 protein. The table has 350,000 to 450,000 distinct CDR3 sequences, 15% to 20% seen once. The specimen was peripheral blood. The TCR was taken from a woman aged 18-29 years with Graves' ophthalmopathy.

The CDR3 nucleotides are TGTGCCAGCAGTTTATGGCAGGGTTTGGGCCAAGAGACCCGGTACTTC. Translating it yields CASSLWQGLGQETRYF. The gene calls are TRBV28 and TRBJ2-5; D is perhaps TRBD1 (5 bases). CDR1 and CDR2 (germline): MDHEN, SYDVKM. CDR3 size: 16 residues.